Only a few counts were recorded for the clone carrying this T cell receptor beta chain. This sample includes further DNA sequences coding for the same CDR3. Data came from immunoSEQ multiplex PCR; TCRdb stores just in-frame clones and leaves some out. The table shows approximately 1,500,000 clones, with roughly 98% occurring only once. The sample originates from a study of shared clonotypes between healthy human individuals. The CDR3 is made up of 11 amino acids. Between the trimmed V and J ends, which lost 5 bases and 2 bases, there was a span of 2 bases. CDR1 SGHTA and CDR2 FQGNSA come from the germline V gene.

Sequenced input: naive CD4+ T cells sorted from blood. Subset meaning: CD45RA+ positively selected. The receptor's source is a man younger than 45 in good health. The V gene is TRBV7-2, the J gene TRBJ2-3; no reliable D call. This CDR3 is CASSITDTQYF. The DNA for the CDR3 is TGTGCCAGCAGCATCACAGATACGCAGTATTTT. The variable domain in full, completed from reference TRBV7-2 and TRBJ2-3, reads GAGVSQSPSNKVTEKGKDVELRCDPISGHTALYWYRQSLGQGLEFLIYFQGNSAPDKSGLPSDRFSAERTGGSVSTLTIQRTQQEDSAVYLCASSITDTQYFGPGTRLTVL.